This T cell receptor beta chain was found in a study of OX40 agonist ivuxolimab in advanced cancers. Overall study context: Past anti-PD-1, anti-PD-L1 or anti-CTLA-4 therapy was accepted, and 40% to 50% had received some.

With regard to this clone: Its antigen remains unidentified.

The data were produced by immunoSEQ multiplex PCR, yet TCRdb's version contains in-frame clones alone and is incomplete. The sample lists 90,000 or so clones, approximately 90% seen once, with 0.95% to 1.2% in the top ten. General study results and limits: Antigen targets of the expanded peripheral T cells went undetermined. With doses of 0.1 to 3.0 mg/kg, CD4+ and CD8+ blood T cells had undergone clonal expansion by week 6. On average, a greater number of expanded clones characterised CD8+ T cells relative to CD4+.

The germline V gene has CDR1 KGHSH and CDR2 LQKENI. With 4 bases removed from V and 4 bases from J, the gap between germline ends came to 14 bases. The CDR3 extends over 14 amino acids. The source was CD4+ or CD8+ T cells sorted from blood, collected in a trial of the OX40 agonist ivuxolimab. J is TRBJ2-7 and V is TRBV18; TRBD2 is a possible D gene (6 bases). The TCR was taken from an adult with an advanced solid tumor such as melanoma, head and neck, liver or kidney cancer. The CDR3 is CASSLLAREYEQYF. The CDR3 DNA sequence: TGTGCCAGCTCACTACTAGCTCGCGAGTACGAGCAGTACTTC.